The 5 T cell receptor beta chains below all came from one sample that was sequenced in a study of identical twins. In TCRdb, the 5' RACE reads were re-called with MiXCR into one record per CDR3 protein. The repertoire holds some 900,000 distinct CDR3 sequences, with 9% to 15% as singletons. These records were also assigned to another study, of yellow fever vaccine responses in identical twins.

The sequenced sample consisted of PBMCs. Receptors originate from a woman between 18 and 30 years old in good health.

CDR3 sequence: CATLPRGALDEQYF. The CDR3 nucleotides are TGTGCCACCCTACCCCGGGGGGCCCTCGACGAGCAGTACTTC. The rearrangement uses TRBV10-3 and TRBJ2-7; D possibly corresponds to TRBD2 (7 bases). The CDR3 is 14 residues long. Trimming removed 10 bases at V and 5 bases at J, with 21 bases between. CDR1 is ENHRY and CDR2 is SYGVKD in the germline V gene.

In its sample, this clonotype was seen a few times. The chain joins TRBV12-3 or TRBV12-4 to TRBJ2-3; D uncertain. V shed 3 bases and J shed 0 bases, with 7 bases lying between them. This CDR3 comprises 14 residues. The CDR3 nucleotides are TGTGCCAGCAGTTTGGCGTATAGCACAGATACGCAGTATTTT. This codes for CASSLAYSTDTQYF.

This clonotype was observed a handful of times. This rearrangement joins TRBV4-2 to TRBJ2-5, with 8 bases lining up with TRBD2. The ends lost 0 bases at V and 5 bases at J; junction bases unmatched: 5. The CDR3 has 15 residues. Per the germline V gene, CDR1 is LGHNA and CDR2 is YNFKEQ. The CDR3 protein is CASSQDWASGETQYF. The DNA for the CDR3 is TGTGCCAGCAGCCAAGATTGGGCTAGCGGGGAGACCCAGTACTTC.

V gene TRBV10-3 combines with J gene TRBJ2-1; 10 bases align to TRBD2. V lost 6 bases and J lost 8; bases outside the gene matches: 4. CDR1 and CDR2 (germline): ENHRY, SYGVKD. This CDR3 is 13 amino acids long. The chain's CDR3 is CAISPGTSDEQFF. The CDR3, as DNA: TGTGCCATCAGCCCCGGGACTAGCGATGAGCAGTTCTTC.

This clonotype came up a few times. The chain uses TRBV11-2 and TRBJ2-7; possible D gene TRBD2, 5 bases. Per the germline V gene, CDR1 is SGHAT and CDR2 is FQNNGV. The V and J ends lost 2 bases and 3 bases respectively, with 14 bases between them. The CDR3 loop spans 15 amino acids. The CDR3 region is CASSLTDWAGYEQYF. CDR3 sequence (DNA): TGTGCCAGCAGCTTAACGGACTGGGCCGGCTACGAGCAGTACTTC.